One T cell receptor (beta chain) is described in this entry. The record originates from a study of shared clonotypes between healthy human individuals. Study background: Plates per donor: three CD4 naive, three CD4 memory, two CD8 naive, one CD8 memory.

The V end was cut by 7 bases, the J end by 2 bases, with 9 bases between. CDR3 length: 12 residues. The germline V gene has CDR1 MDHEN and CDR2 SYDVKM. TCRdb's copy holds only in-frame clones and misses some; the assay was immunoSEQ multiplex PCR. The sample comprises about 1.4 million clones, around 97% of which are singletons, and more than 0.9% rests with the top ten. The source of this sequence is a man aged 25-40 years in good health. Sequencing was done on a sample of naive CD4+ T cells sorted from blood. Subset given: CD45RA+ positively selected. The genes are TRBV28 and TRBJ2-7; no clear D. The CDR3: CASNTLPYEQYF. The CDR3 DNA reads as TGTGCCAGCAACACCCTTCCCTACGAGCAGTACTTC. The entire variable domain, with the rest obtained from reference TRBV28 and TRBJ2-7, is as follows: DVKVTQSSRYLVKRTGEKVFLECVQDMDHENMFWYRQDPGLGLRLIYFSYDVKMKEKGDIPEGYSVSREKKERFSLILESASTNQTSMYLCASNTLPYEQYFGPGTRLTVT.